This TCR beta chain originates from a study of cytomegalovirus exposure and HLA in healthy donors (dated by TCRdb to about 2017). About the full investigation: An earlier analysis of approximately 640 of the donors reported about 250 Gb of sequence data and 100 million to 130 million unique TCR beta sequences from 190 million or so T cells. About 300 gigabases of sequencing data and 80 million or so unique TCR sequences were included in an early release covering several hundred HLA-typed donors. Among the roughly 410 genotyped donors, 75% to 90% belonged to the genetic ancestry cluster associated with self-reported Caucasian donors. The study was designed to test whether signatures of past pathogen exposure could be identified by cataloging public T cell receptors. The study used immunosequencing to profile the T cell repertoires of 600 to 850 subjects and linked those repertoires to cytomegalovirus serostatus. Besides the first cohort of 500 to 700 subjects, a separate validation cohort made up of over 100 different subjects was used. To predict cytomegalovirus infection status, the study brought together high-throughput TCR immunosequencing, statistical association of individual TCRs with disease status, and machine learning. A later analysis re-analyzed previously published TCR beta repertoires from roughly 630 donors and added high-resolution HLA genotyping to study TCR occurrence patterns. Rather than drawing on any new phenotypic data, the later analysis identified candidate immune exposures from TCR beta sequences and the way those sequences occurred across donors. An earlier analysis of roughly 580 of the donors used high-throughput TCR beta sequencing to judge whether each TCR beta V gene segment behaved as functional or pseudogenic. Donor age, sex, ethnicity and CMV serostatus were collected together with the repertoire data. Genome-wide SNP genotypes for about 65% of the roughly 670 donors were used in a later genetic analysis, which treated that subset as a discovery cohort. All discovery cohort repertoires had been generated using a single sequencing platform. Both class I and class II loci were covered by HLA typing, at four-digit resolution. The number of typed donors differed by locus: roughly 629-640 for A, B, C, DRB1 and DQB1; 522 for DQA1; approximately 600 for DPA1; and about 450 for DPB1. A handful of DR-DQ haplotypes were handled as single units for association and clustering because linkage in the cohort was strong. Across approximately 400 genotyped donors of the cohort, an average of roughly 250,000 unique TCR beta nucleotide sequences per donor were sequenced, and 15% to 20% of those sequences were non-productive.

Libraries were made using the immunoSEQ multiplex PCR assay. The multiplex PCR relied on a mix of 60 forward primers for TCR Vbeta segments and 13 reverse primers for TCR Jbeta segments. Amplification of the CDR3 region of rearranged TCR beta genes was performed with a multiplex PCR assay on genomic DNA. On the Illumina HiSeq System, the amplified TCR beta libraries were sequenced as 87-base-pair reads. Per the authors' processing: In a later analysis, approximately 74 million unique TCR beta chains were counted across the approximately 640 repertoires, and roughly 9.9 million of these chains were shared by at least two donors. Raw reads were error-corrected and collapsed into unique sequences by a nearest-neighbor algorithm in which closely related sequences were merged to remove PCR and sequencing errors. Alignment of CDR3 sequences to IMGT reference sequences was used to assign V, D and J gene segments. For a sequence to be retained, a match of at least six nucleotides to both a V gene segment and a J gene segment was required. A rearrangement counted as productive if the CDR3 had no stop codons and remained in frame with V and J, and every other rearrangement counted as non-productive. Following IMGT convention, CDR3 was defined as the stretch from the second conserved V-encoded cysteine to the conserved J-encoded phenylalanine. The earlier analysis of about 610 of the donors excluded sequences that lacked an unambiguous match to a single V gene segment. An earlier analysis of almost 600 of the donors classified V segments as functional when productive rearrangements were above 56.7% and as segregating when the standard deviation between donors was above 5%. A statistical classification framework was built to diagnose cytomegalovirus status from the catalog of TCR beta chain sequences. In a later analysis, TCR nucleotide sequences were compared against IMGT/GENE-DB human TR gene sequences so that V and J genes could be assigned. The TCRdist pipeline was used in a later analysis to assign CDR3 sequences and most-parsimonious VDJ recombination scenarios. In a later analysis, each TCR beta chain was defined by its CDR3 amino acid sequence together with its V-gene family, and reads lacking a unique V-gene family were excluded. As a way to deal with suspected cross-contamination and a sequencing artifact, a later analysis dropped 500 to 700 nucleotide sequences that were highly shared and had low generation probability. In a later analysis, a clonal expansion index for each public chain was calculated from normalized within-repertoire ranks of inferred template counts. Generation probabilities in a later analysis came from a VDJ recombination model fitted to out-of-frame rearrangements, and those results were checked against IGoR. In a later analysis, TCR-TCR, TCR-HLA and TCR-CMV co-occurrence was scored with hypergeometric tests, and a repertoire-size bias correction was applied to TCR pairs. A later analysis estimated false discovery rates by permuting HLA or CMV assignments 20 times. In a later analysis, co-occurring TCRs were grouped with DBSCAN, and TCRdist sequence similarity was added when clustering was performed within HLA-allele-positive subsets. For co-occurrence clustering, repertoires with fewer than 30,000 or more than 120,000 public chains were excluded, along with five repertoires with anomalous nucleotide sharing. TCRdb mirrors the immuneACCESS table, restricted to in-frame sequences. Some clones are absent from its copies; in checked studies, under half trace to an unresolved V gene, and the reason for the others is unknown. V and J calls and clone size are as listed in that table; D and trimming were resolved from the DNA. This sample comprises some 160,000 clones, 60% to 80% of them detected only once. The top ten constitute approximately 2.5% of the sample.

Comments on this clone: No antigen is known for it. Base-call qualities are not available, and no considerably larger clone is one nucleotide away.

The paper as a whole reports these results and caveats: A later genetic analysis associated a missense DCLRE1C variant with V-gene and J-gene trimming of TCR beta chains, and an independent cohort replicated the association. A cluster of highly shared sequence variants was judged likely to represent a technical artifact of the sequencing pipeline. In a later analysis, 16,951 TCR beta sequences were associated with specific HLA alleles at a false discovery rate of 0.05. According to a later analysis, TCR association rates differed among HLA loci, with DRB1 alleles showing the most associated TCRs and HLA-C alleles showing the fewest. While some public TCRs were present in many individuals, most TCR sequences turned up only very rarely across donors. Because counts were too low, about 18 rarely observed V segments, including chromosome 9 orphons, were excluded from the earlier analysis of 587 of the donors. Presence/absence analyses assumed roughly uniform sequencing depth across donors, an assumption that may not hold. The only immune exposure information available for the cohort was CMV serostatus. In a later analysis, most CMV-associated TCR beta chains were found to appear HLA-restricted, with HLA associations seemingly driven largely by CMV exposure. Because some donors lacked HLA typing at each locus, the association tests relied only on the typed subset. In a later analysis, several top co-occurrence clusters were reported to appear linked to parvovirus B19, influenza, CMV and Epstein-Barr virus. The study gave a list of under 200 TCR beta chains associated with cytomegalovirus. The authors suggested that the approach could potentially be generalized to other disease states and immunological phenotypes. A further reported finding was that TCR beta sequences accurately predicted the HLA-A and HLA-B alleles for most subjects in the first cohort. Compared with equally common non-associated chains, HLA-associated TCR beta chains in a later analysis were more clonally expanded and had lower generation probabilities. Because the 87-base-pair reads could not distinguish some IMGT-functional V segments, including TRBV6-2 and TRBV6-3, those segments were excluded. The classifier was reported to diagnose cytomegalovirus status with high specificity and sensitivity in both the original cohort and the validation cohort. Correlated functional status among segregating V segments might be attributable to linkage disequilibrium, but an unknown experimental factor could not be ruled out. According to a later genetic analysis, donors in an Asian-associated ancestry cluster had fewer N-insertions in productive TCRs than the roughly 670-donor mean. In vitro tests confirmed that three of the cytomegalovirus-associated TCR beta chains recognize cytomegalovirus antigens. In an earlier analysis of fewer than 700 of the donors, most TCR beta V segments appeared in productive rearrangements about 87% or about 30% of the time, broadly matching IMGT annotations. This cohort had only TCR beta chains sequenced, and the lack of alpha or paired-chain data limited which features could be detected. Assigning TCR associations to individual alleles was difficult when HLA alleles, especially DR and DQ, strongly co-occurred.

The cohort consisted of 650 to 700 healthy bone marrow donors. Cohort members were all nominally healthy when sampled, although unrecorded immune exposures were likely present. The donor was CMV seronegative and was included in the group of over 300 seronegative cohort members. Every donor gave a peripheral blood sample, and the peripheral blood mononuclear cells from that sample were used for TCR beta sequencing. The Qiagen DNeasy Blood Extraction Kit was used to extract genomic DNA from the blood cell samples. The CDR3, from cysteine to phenylalanine, totals 13 residues. Only CDR3 DNA remains: 39 bases, in frame from the first base. After removal of 10 bases from V and 2 bases from J, the junction retains 7 bases not matched to a gene. CDR1 and CDR2, looked up from the germline V gene, are WSHSY and SAAADI.

The sequence is built from TRBV10-2 and TRBJ2-7, and 8 bases in between align with TRBD1. The material sequenced was PBMCs. The clonotype was recovered from a man aged 55 to 70 in good health and CMV-seronegative. The nucleotide sequence reads as follows: TGCGCCACCAGGGACAGGACCGCCTACGAGCAGTACTTC. It codes for CATRDRTAYEQYF.